Detailed here is one TCR beta chain. Its antigen is unidentified. The germline V gene has CDR1 SGHDT and CDR2 YYEEEE. V was cut by 2 bases and J by 0 bases, with 8 bases left in between. The CDR3 is made up of 14 amino acids. This record belongs to a study of T cells in localized non-small cell lung cancer. Repertoires were generated with immunoSEQ multiplex PCR, while TCRdb's copy carries only in-frame clones and drops some. Of 38,000 or so clones listed, about nine tenths are singletons. Study outcomes and limitations: There was an association of higher blood T cell density with longer overall survival.

The TCR sequence derives from an older male donor with stage II lung adenocarcinoma. The sample in question was peripheral blood mononuclear cells, obtained before any cancer treatment. The V call is TRBV5-6, the J call TRBJ1-1; D uncertain. CDR3 sequence (DNA): TGTGCCAGCAGCTTAGGACCCGTGAACACTGAAGCTTTCTTT. Amino acids: CASSLGPVNTEAFF.